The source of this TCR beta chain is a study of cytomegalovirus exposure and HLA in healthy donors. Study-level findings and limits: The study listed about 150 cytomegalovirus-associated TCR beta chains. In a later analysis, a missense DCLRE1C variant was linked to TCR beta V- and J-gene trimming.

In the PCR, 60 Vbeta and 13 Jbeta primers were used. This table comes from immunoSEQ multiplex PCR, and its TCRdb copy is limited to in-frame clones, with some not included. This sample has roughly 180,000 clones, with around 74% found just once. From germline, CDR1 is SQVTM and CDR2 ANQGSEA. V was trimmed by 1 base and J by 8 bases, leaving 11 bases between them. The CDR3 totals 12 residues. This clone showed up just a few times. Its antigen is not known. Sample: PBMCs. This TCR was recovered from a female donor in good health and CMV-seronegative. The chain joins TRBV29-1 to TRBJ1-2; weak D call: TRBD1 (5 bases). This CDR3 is CSVEGRRGGYTF. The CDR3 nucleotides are TGCAGCGTTGAAGGACGGAGGGGAGGCTACACCTTC.